This T cell receptor beta chain was sequenced during a study of multiple sclerosis patients with progressive multifocal leukoencephalopathy. Study-wide points: The findings' link to JC virus versus immunocompromise remained uncertain. Less diverse TRB repertoires were suggested in most PML patients.

Measured with immunoSEQ multiplex PCR; TCRdb has only the in-frame clones, and not every one. The sample consists of roughly 28,000 clones, roughly 91% of them appearing once. Comments on this clone: Its antigen is undetermined.

This CDR3 contains 17 residues. The V gene lost 3 bases and the J gene lost 4 bases, with 20 bases spanning the gap. Per germline, CDR1 SGHDT and CDR2 YYEEEE. Time point in this sample: before natalizumab initiation. T0 blood was collected before the first natalizumab infusion. This clonotype was obtained from a human donor with multiple sclerosis. The sequencing input was PBMCs. V gene TRBV5-6 combines with J gene TRBJ1-5, with a possible D match to TRBD1 (5 bases). The CDR3 nucleotides are TGTGCCAGCAGCTCGCAAGGAGATACAGGCAAGAATCAGCCCCAGCATTTT. Protein: CASSSQGDTGKNQPQHF.